The sample holds many counts of the clone carrying this T cell receptor (beta chain). Its specificity is not known. Diagnosis relied on clinical symptoms, serum thyroxine and TRAb, thyroid ultrasound and orbital computed tomography. The CDR3 has 16 residues. Per the germline V gene, CDR1 is MNHEY and CDR2 is SVGAGI. The trim removed 2 bases at V and 9 bases at J, leaving 10 bases unmatched. This entry belongs to a study of T cells in Graves' hyperthyroidism and ophthalmopathy. The study, taken as a whole, reports: Most expanded thyroid clonotypes above 0.001 recurred in blood.

The source material, RNA transcripts, was used to amplify TCR beta CDR3 regions. Initially, a first-round RT-PCR of the TCR CDR3 employed the HTBI primer set. TCRdb re-derived calls from the multiplex PCR reads in MiXCR, one entry per CDR3 protein. This repertoire shows about 160,000 distinct CDR3 sequences, approximately 9% found once; its top ten account for more than 20%. The chain links TRBV6-5 to TRBJ2-1, with 10 bases fitting TRBD1. The sample consisted of blood. This TCR was recovered from a young woman with Graves' hyperthyroidism that later progressed to Graves' ophthalmopathy. CDR3 in amino acids: CASSYQTGGEPIEQFF. CDR3 sequence (DNA): TGTGCCAGCAGTTACCAGACAGGGGGCGAACCGATTGAGCAGTTCTTC.